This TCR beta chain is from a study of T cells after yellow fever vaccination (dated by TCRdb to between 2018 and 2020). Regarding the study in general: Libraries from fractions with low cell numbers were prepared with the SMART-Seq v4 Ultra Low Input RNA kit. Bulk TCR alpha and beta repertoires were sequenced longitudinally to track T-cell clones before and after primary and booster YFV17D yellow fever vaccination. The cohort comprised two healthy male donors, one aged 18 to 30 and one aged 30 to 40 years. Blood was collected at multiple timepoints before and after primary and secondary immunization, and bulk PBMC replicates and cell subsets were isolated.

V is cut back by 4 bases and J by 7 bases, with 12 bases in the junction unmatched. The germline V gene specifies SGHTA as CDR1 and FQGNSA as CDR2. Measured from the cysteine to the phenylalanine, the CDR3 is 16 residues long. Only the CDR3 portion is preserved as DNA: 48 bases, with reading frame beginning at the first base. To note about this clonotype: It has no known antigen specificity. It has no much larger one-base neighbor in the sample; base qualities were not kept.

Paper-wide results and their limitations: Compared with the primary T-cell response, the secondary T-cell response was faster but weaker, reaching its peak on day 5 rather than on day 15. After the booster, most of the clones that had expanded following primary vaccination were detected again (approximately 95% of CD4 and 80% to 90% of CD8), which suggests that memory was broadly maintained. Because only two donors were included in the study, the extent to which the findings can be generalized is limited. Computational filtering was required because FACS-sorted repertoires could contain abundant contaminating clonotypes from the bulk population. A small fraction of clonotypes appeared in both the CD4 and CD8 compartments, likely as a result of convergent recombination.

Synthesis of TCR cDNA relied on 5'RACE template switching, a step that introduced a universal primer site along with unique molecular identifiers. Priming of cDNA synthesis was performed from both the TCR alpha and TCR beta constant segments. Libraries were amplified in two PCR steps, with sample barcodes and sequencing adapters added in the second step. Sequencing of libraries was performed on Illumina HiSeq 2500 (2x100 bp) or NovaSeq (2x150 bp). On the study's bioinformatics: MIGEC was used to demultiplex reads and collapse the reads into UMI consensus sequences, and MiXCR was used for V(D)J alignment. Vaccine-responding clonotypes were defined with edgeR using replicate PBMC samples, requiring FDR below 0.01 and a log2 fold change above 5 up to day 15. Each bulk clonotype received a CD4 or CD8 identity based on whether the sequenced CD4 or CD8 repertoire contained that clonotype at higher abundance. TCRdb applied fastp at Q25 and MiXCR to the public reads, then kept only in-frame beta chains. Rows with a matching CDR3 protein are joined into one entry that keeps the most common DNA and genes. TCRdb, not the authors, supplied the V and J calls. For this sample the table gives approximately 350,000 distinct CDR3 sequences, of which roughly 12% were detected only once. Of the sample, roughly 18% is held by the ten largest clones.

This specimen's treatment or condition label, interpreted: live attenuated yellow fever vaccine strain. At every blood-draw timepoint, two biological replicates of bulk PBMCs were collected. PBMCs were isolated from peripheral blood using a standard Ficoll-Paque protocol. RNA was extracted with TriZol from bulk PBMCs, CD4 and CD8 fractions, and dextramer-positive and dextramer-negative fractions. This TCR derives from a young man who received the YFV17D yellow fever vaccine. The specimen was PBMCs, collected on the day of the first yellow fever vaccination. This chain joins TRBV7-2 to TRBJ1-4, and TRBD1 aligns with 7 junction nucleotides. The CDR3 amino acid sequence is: CASSWRQGGIGEKLFF. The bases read TGTGCCAGCAGCTGGCGACAGGGAGGTATAGGTGAAAAACTGTTTTTT.